This T cell receptor beta chain was recorded in a study of identical twins. This clonotype was detected ten times or more. The target antigen is unknown. Findings of the study overall: Conclusions came from cross-sectional statistical analysis, not from following the same donors.

TCRdb independently ran MiXCR on the 5' RACE reads; one entry per CDR3 protein. The sample has some 710,000 distinct CDR3 sequences; less than 7% are singletons. The CDR3 covers 14 residues. The V segment lost 5 bases and the J segment 4 bases; nucleotides outside the gene matches: 5. Sequences were obtained from naive T cells sorted from blood. This TCR was sampled from a young man in good health. This chain links TRBV12-3 or TRBV12-4 with TRBJ1-5, with TRBD1 matching over 7 bases. The CDR3, as DNA: TGTGCCAGCAGTCTGACAGGGATTAATCAGCCCCAGCATTTT. As protein: CASSLTGINQPQHF.